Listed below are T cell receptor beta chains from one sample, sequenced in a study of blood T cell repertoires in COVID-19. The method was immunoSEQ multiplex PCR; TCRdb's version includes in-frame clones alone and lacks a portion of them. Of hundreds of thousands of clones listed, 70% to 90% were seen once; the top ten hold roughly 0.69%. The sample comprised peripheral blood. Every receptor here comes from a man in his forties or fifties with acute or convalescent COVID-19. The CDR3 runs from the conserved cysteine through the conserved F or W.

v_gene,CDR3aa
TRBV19,CASSILAGAETQYF
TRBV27,CASSLTGTGSREQYF
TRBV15,CATSLPAGASQETQYF
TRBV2,CASNPGLAGALPQVDTQYF
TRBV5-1,CASSLDAYYEQYF
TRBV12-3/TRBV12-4,CASSLNQNTEAFF
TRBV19,CASSTQAPYEQYF
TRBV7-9,CASQGSGELFF
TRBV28,CATSPKPQHF
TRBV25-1,CASSAWDREAFF
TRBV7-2,CASSFVGRGALSYEQYF
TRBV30,CAWSLLSHGYTF
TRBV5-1,CASSTLGAVGVAFF
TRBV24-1,CATSDGGTGSVGQYF
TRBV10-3,CAISESAGTGEGEQYF
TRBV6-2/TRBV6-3,CASSYYHSGELFF
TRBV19,CASSLWGVAEGTGELFF
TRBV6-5,CASSYSGGRNTIYF
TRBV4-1,CASSPGVSTDTQYF
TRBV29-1,CSVESPTGATNEKLFF
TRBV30,CAWSAIPGTRRTGTPYEQYF
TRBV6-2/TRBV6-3,CASSTTRLARGTYNEQFF
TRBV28,CASSPTGSSYEQYF
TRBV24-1,CATSGGGGSTDTQYF
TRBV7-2,CASSLAQGGQEQYF
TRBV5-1,CASKTYNEQFF